This T cell receptor (beta chain) was profiled in a study of blood T cells in healthy people across ages. The overall study: For every two T cells, template switching captured about one barcoded beta molecule. Whole-study findings and limits: Expanded clonotype changes were possibly confounded by unknown donor CMV status.

Primed by a sample-barcoded 5' primer and a J-beta primer mix, a second PCR proceeded for about 7 to 12 cycles. MiXCR, run by TCRdb on the 5' RACE reads, gives a single entry per CDR3 protein. Found here are around 500,000 distinct CDR3 sequences, about 45% of them singletons; the top ten hold around 23%. This clonotype was counted at least ten times. Its target is not known. Germline V gene data show CDR1 as SGHTA and CDR2 as FQGNSA. Trimming cost V 5 bases and J 7 bases; bases outside gene matches: 5. The CDR3 is 14 amino acids. This TCR was recovered from a man older than 75 in good health. Sequencing used blood. V usage is TRBV7-2 and J usage is TRBJ2-1; 10 bases fit TRBD2. This CDR3 is CASSLDSGRNEQFF. CDR3 nucleotide sequence: TGTGCCAGCAGCCTAGATAGCGGGAGGAATGAGCAGTTCTTC.